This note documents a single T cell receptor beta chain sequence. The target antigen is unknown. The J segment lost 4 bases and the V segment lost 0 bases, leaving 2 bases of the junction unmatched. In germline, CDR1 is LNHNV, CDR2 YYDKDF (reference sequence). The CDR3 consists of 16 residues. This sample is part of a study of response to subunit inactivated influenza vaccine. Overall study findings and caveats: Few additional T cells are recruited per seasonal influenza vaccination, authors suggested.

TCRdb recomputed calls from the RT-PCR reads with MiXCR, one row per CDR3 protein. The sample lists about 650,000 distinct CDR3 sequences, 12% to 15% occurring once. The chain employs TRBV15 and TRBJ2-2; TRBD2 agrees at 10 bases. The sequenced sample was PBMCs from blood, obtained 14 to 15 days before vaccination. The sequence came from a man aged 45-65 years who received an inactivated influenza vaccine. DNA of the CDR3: TGTGCCACCAGCAGAGATCTAGCGGGGGTCACCGGGGAGCTGTTTTTT. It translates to CATSRDLAGVTGELFF.